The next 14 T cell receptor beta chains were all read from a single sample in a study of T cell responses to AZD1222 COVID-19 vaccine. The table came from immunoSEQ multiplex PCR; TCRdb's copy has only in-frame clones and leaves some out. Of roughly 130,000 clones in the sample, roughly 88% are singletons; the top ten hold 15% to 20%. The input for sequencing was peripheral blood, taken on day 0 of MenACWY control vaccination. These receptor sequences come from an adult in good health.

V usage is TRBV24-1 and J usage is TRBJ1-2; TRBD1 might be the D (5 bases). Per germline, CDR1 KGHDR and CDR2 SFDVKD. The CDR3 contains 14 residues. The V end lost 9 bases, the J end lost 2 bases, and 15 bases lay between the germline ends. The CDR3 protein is CATSPGRLNYGYTF. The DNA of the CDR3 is TGTGCCACCTCACCGGGGCGACTGAACTATGGCTACACCTTC.

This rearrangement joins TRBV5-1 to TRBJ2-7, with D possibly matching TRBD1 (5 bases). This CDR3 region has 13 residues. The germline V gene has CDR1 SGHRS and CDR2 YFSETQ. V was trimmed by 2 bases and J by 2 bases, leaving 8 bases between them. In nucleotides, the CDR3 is TGCGCCAGCAGCTTACCAGGGACCTACGAGCAGTACTTC. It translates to CASSLPGTYEQYF.

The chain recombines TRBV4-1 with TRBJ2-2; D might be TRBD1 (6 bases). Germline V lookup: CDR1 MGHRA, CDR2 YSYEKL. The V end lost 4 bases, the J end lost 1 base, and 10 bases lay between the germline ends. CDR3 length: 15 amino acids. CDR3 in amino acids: CASSRRTENTGELFF. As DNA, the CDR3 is TGCGCCAGCAGCCGCAGGACAGAGAACACCGGGGAGCTGTTTTTT.

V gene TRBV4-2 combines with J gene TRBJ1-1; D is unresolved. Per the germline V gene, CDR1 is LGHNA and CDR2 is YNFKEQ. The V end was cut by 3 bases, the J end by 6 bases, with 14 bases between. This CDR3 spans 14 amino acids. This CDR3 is CASSQRELKPEAFF. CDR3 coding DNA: TGTGCCAGCAGCCAGAGGGAGTTGAAGCCTGAAGCTTTCTTT.

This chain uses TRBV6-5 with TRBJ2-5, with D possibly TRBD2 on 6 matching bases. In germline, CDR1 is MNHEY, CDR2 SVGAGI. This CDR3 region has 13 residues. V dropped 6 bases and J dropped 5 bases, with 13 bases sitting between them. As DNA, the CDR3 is TGTGCCAGCAGCGCGGGAAACGGGGAGACCCAGTACTTC. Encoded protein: CASSAGNGETQYF.

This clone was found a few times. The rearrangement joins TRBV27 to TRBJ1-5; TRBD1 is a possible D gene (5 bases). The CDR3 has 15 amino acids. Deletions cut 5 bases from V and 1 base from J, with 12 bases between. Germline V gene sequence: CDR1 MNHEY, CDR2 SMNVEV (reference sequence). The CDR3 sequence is CASSGRQGSNQPQHF. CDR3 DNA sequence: TGTGCCAGCAGTGGAAGGCAGGGAAGCAATCAGCCCCAGCATTTT.

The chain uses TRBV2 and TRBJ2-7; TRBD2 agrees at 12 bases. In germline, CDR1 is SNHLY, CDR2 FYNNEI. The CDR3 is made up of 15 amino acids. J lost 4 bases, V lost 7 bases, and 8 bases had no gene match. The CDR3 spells CASIRLAGAPYEQYF. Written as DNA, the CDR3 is TGTGCCAGCATTAGACTAGCGGGAGCACCGTACGAGCAGTACTTC.

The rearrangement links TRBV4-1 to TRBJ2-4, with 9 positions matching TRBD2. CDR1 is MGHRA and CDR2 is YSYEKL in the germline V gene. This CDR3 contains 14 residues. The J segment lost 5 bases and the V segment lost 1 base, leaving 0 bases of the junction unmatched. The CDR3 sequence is CASSQVAGENIQYF. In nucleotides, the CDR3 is TGCGCCAGCAGCCAAGTAGCGGGAGAAAACATTCAGTACTTC.

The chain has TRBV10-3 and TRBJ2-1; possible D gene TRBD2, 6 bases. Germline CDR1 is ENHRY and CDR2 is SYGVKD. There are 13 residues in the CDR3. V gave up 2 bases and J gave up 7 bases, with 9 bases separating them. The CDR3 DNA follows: TGTGCCATCAGTGAGACTAGCAGGAATGAGCAGTTCTTC. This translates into CAISETSRNEQFF.

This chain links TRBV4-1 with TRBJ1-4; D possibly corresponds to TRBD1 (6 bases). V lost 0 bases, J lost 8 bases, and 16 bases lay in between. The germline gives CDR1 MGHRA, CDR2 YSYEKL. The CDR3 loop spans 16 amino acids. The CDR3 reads CASSQEQQGLGEKLFF. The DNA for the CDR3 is TGCGCCAGCAGCCAAGAACAACAGGGTCTAGGCGAAAAACTGTTTTTT.

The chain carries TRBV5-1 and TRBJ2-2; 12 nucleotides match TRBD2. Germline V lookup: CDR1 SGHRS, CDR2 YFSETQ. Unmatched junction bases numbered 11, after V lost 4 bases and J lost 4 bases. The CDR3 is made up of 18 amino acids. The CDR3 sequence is CASSPGLAGRFTTGELFF. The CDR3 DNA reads TGCGCCAGCAGCCCCGGACTAGCGGGACGGTTCACCACCGGGGAGCTGTTTTTT.

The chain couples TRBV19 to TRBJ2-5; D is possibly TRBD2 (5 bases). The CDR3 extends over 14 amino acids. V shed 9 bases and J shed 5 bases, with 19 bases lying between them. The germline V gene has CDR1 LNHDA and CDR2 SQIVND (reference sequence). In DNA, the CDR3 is TGTGCCAGCCAACCGGGATCTAGAAGGGAGACCCAGTACTTC. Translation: CASQPGSRRETQYF.

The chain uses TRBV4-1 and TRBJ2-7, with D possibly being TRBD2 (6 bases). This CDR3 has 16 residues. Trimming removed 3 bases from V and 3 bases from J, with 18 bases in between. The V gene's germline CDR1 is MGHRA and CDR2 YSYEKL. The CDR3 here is CASSQRGVAEDYEQYF. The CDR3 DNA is TGCGCCAGCAGCCAGAGAGGAGTAGCGGAAGACTACGAGCAGTACTTC.

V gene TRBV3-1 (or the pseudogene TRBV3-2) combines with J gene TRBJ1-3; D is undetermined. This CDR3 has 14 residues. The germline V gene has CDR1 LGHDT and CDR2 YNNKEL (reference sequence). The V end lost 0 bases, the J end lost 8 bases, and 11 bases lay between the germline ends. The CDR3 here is CASSQEGPLDTIYF. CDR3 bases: TGTGCCAGCAGCCAAGAGGGCCCGCTAGACACCATATATTTT.